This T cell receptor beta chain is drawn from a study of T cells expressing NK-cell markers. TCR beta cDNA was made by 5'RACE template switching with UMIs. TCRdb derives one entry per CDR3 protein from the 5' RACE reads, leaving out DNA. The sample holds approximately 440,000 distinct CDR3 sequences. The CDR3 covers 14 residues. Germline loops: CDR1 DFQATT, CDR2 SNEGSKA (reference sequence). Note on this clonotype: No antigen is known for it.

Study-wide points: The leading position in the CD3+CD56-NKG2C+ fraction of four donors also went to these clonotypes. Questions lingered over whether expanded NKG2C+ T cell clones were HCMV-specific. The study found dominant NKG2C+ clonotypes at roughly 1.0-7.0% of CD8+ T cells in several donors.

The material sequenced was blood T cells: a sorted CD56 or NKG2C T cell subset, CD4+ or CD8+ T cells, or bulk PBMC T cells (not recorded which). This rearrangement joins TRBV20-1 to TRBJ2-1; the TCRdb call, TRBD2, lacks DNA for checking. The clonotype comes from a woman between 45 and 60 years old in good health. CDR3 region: CSASTSSSIGEQFF.